The 21 T cell receptor beta chains listed next were all sequenced from one sample in a study of T cell responses to AZD1222 COVID-19 vaccine (dated by TCRdb to about 2021). The sample's time point label is to be understood as: baseline before first vaccination. The method behind the library was the immunoSEQ multiplex PCR assay. Not all clones reach the TCRdb copy of this immuneACCESS table, which keeps in-frame sequences only. Checked studies attribute under half of the gap to unresolved V genes and leave the rest unexplained. Across this sample there are around 77,000 clones, with roughly 89% seen only once. The ten largest make up more than 2% of the sample. The sequencing here drew on peripheral blood, taken on day 0 of AZD1222 vaccination. These receptors came from an adult in good health.

The genes are TRBV28 and TRBJ1-5, with D possibly matching TRBD1 (6 bases). V lost 6 bases and J 3 bases, leaving 18 bases between the germline ends. CDR3 length: 16 residues. CDR1 is MDHEN, CDR2 SYDVKM, per germline. CDR3 DNA: TGTGCCAGCAGCACTTCCGCACCGGGACACAATCAGCCCCAGCATTTT. This translates into CASSTSAPGHNQPQHF.

The V call is TRBV7-3, the J call TRBJ2-3, with a weak D call TRBD2 (6 bases). The CDR3 contains 16 residues. Germline assignment: CDR1 SGHTA and CDR2 FQGTGA. V was shortened by 1 base and J by 2 bases, with 13 bases between the two germline ends. CDR3 residues: CASSLNGGALTDTQYF. Written as DNA, the CDR3 is TGTGCCAGCAGCTTAAATGGCGGGGCCCTCACAGATACGCAGTATTTT.

The chain employs TRBV2 and TRBJ2-2; 9 bases agree with TRBD1. Germline lookup yields CDR1 SNHLY and CDR2 FYNNEI. J lost 3 bases, V lost 6 bases, and 5 bases had no gene match. CDR3 length: 15 residues. Here the CDR3 DNA reads TGTGCCAGCAGCGCCGGGACAGGGTACACCGGGGAGCTGTTTTTT. Translated, it gives CASSAGTGYTGELFF.

The CDR3 here is CSVGPRITDTQYF. The CDR3 DNA sequence: TGCAGCGTTGGACCCAGGATCACAGATACGCAGTATTTT. This sequence joins TRBV29-1 and TRBJ2-3; D is uncertain. The CDR3 is 13 residues long. V dropped 4 bases and J dropped 2 bases, with 10 bases sitting between them. From germline, CDR1 is SQVTM and CDR2 ANQGSEA.

V and J are TRBV7-5 and TRBJ1-5. TRBV7-5 is a known pseudogene. There are 13 residues in the CDR3. The CDR3 here is CVRSLAGNQPQHF. The CDR3 DNA sequence: TGTGTCAGAAGCTTAGCAGGCAATCAGCCCCAGCATTTT.

The chain is built from TRBV4-1 and TRBJ1-2; a weak D match, TRBD1 (6 bases). The CDR3 loop spans 16 amino acids. CDR1 MGHRA and CDR2 YSYEKL come from the germline V gene. The germline V and J ends were trimmed by 1 base and 2 bases, with 14 bases remaining between them. The CDR3 DNA reads TGCGCCAGCAGCCAAGCAACGGGCAGGGGAAACTATGGCTACACCTTC. This codes for CASSQATGRGNYGYTF.

The CDR3 here is CSAMGDIEQYF. The CDR3 bases are TGCAGTGCTATGGGGGATATCGAGCAGTACTTC. This chain connects TRBV20-1 to TRBJ2-7; perhaps D is TRBD1 or TRBD2 (5 bases each). Trimming cost V 4 bases and J 6 bases, with 10 bases left between them. The CDR3 is 11 residues long. The germline CDR1 and CDR2 sequences are DFQATT and SNEGSKA (reference sequence).

The chain employs TRBV3-1 (or the pseudogene TRBV3-2) and TRBJ1-6; 7 nucleotides line up with TRBD1. The CDR3 has 15 amino acids. Germline V lookup: CDR1 LGHDT, CDR2 YNNKEL (reference sequence). V gave up 5 bases and J gave up 6 bases; unmatched junction bases: 7. The CDR3 reads CASSYYRDSNSPLHF. CDR3 sequence (DNA): TGTGCCAGCAGCTACTACCGGGACAGTAATTCACCCCTCCACTTT.

V and J are TRBV9 and TRBJ2-1; unclear D gene. This CDR3 is 12 amino acids long. Trimming cost V 5 bases and J 6 bases, with 9 bases left between them. The germline V gene has CDR1 SGDLS and CDR2 YYNGEE. In DNA, the CDR3 is TGTGCCAGCAGTGATTCGTTCAATGAGCAGTTCTTC. Its translation: CASSDSFNEQFF.

The J gene is TRBJ2-7, the V gene TRBV6-5, with 11 nucleotides matching TRBD2. This CDR3 has 16 residues. Trimming took 1 base from V and 2 from J; bases not matched to a gene: 4. Germline assignment: CDR1 MNHEY and CDR2 SVGAGI. The CDR3 sequence is CASSYLASGGTYEQYF. The CDR3 nucleotides read TGTGCCAGCAGTTACTTGGCTAGCGGGGGGACCTACGAGCAGTACTTC.

The CDR3 bases are TGTGCCAGCAGTGAATCCATTACTAATAATTCACCCCTCCACTTT. Translation gives CASSESITNNSPLHF. The V gene is TRBV6-1, the J gene TRBJ1-6; no clear D. V gave up 2 bases and J gave up 5 bases, with 10 bases separating them. There are 15 residues in the CDR3. Per germline, CDR1 MNHNS and CDR2 SASEGT.

This chain joins TRBV5-1 and TRBJ1-2; D unclear. In germline, CDR1 is SGHRS, CDR2 YFSETQ. The CDR3 contains 15 residues. Trimming removed 1 base from V and 0 bases from J, with 10 bases in between. This chain's CDR3 is CASSLNRIANYGYTF. Here the CDR3 DNA reads TGCGCCAGCAGCTTGAACCGGATTGCTAACTATGGCTACACCTTC.

The rearrangement links TRBV7-2 to TRBJ2-1, with 7 bases lining up with TRBD2. V gave up 5 bases and J gave up 6 bases; unmatched junction bases: 7. Germline CDR1 is SGHTA and CDR2 is FQGNSA. The CDR3 covers 14 residues. In DNA, the CDR3 is TGTGCCAGCAGCCAAGGACTAGTAGGCAATGAGCAGTTCTTC. It encodes CASSQGLVGNEQFF.

The CDR3 spells CASSQLIFGQGSYEQYF. The CDR3 bases are TGTGCCAGCAGCCAGCTTATATTCGGACAGGGTTCCTACGAGCAGTACTTC. This chain joins TRBV7-9 and TRBJ2-7, with 8 bases lining up with TRBD1. The CDR3 has 17 amino acids. Germline CDR1 reads SEHNR; CDR2 reads FQNEAQ (reference sequence). Trimming took 5 bases from V and 1 from J; bases not matched to a gene: 13.

This rearrangement joins TRBV12-3 or TRBV12-4 to TRBJ1-2; 7 bases are a match to TRBD1. The length of the CDR3 is 13 residues. V lost 5 bases and J lost 4; bases outside the gene matches: 4. The CDR3 sequence: CASSPDRAYGYTF. The CDR3 nucleotides are TGTGCCAGCAGTCCAGACAGGGCCTATGGCTACACCTTC.

The CDR3 protein is CASSYQLNTEAFF. Written as DNA, the CDR3 is TGTGCCAGCAGTTACCAGTTGAACACTGAAGCTTTCTTT. The chain combines TRBV27 with TRBJ1-1; no firm D call. The germline gives CDR1 MNHEY, CDR2 SMNVEV (reference sequence). The V and J ends lost 4 bases and 0 bases respectively, with 6 bases between them. The CDR3 spans 13 residues.

The chain has TRBV6-6 and TRBJ2-1; 8 nucleotides match TRBD2. This CDR3 has 15 amino acids. With 7 bases clipped from V and 5 bases from J, the junction kept 10 bases outside the gene matches. CDR1 and CDR2 (germline): MNHNY, SVGAGI (reference sequence). The CDR3 protein is CASKTQRELDNEQFF. As DNA, the CDR3 is TGTGCCAGCAAAACTCAGCGGGAGTTGGACAATGAGCAGTTCTTC.

In its sample, this clone was seen a few times. The genes are TRBV27 and TRBJ2-1; TRBD2 might be the D (5 bases). This CDR3 comprises 15 residues. Germline lookup yields CDR1 MNHEY and CDR2 SMNVEV (reference sequence). V was clipped by 5 bases and J by 6 bases, with 17 bases between them. The CDR3 here is CASSPRPSAGNEQFF. CDR3 coding DNA: TGTGCCAGCAGTCCTAGGCCTAGTGCGGGCAATGAGCAGTTCTTC.

The rearrangement uses TRBV30 and TRBJ2-2; TRBD2 matches at 8 bases. The V segment lost 3 bases and the J segment 4 bases; nucleotides outside the gene matches: 13. The CDR3 sequence is 17 residues long. The germline gives CDR1 GTSNPN, CDR2 SVGIG (reference sequence). The DNA for the CDR3 is TGTGCCTGGAGCCCCCTCCCGGGACTAGGGACCACCGGGGAGCTGTTTTTT. Its protein is CAWSPLPGLGTTGELFF.

The chain links TRBV7-2 to TRBJ2-2; D is unclear. Per germline, CDR1 SGHTA and CDR2 FQGNSA. This CDR3 is 13 amino acids long. The ends were cut back, 4 bases at V and 7 bases at J, with 10 bases in the middle. The CDR3 here is CASSSFANGELFF. In nucleotides, the CDR3 is TGTGCCAGCAGCTCGTTCGCGAACGGGGAGCTGTTTTTT.

The genes are TRBV7-2 and TRBJ1-6, with unresolved D. The germline V gene has CDR1 SGHTA and CDR2 FQGNSA. Trimming stripped 2 bases from V and 12 bases from J, with 11 bases between. The CDR3 contains 13 residues. CDR3 in DNA: TGTGCCAGCAGCTTATTCGGGGTCAAACCCCTCCACTTT. Protein sequence: CASSLFGVKPLHF.